One and the same sample provided the 20 T cell receptor beta chains below, sequenced in a study of identical twins. TCRdb re-called the 5' RACE reads through MiXCR, storing one row per CDR3 protein. The table records 600,000 to 800,000 distinct CDR3 sequences, 21% of them present only once. The same data also went into a second study, on T cells expressing NK-cell markers.

Material: PBMCs. Receptor source: a woman under 30 in good health.

This clonotype occurred many times. A read error may produce the germline difference seen at one junction end. The chain employs TRBV12-3 or TRBV12-4 and TRBJ2-7; D not certain. This CDR3 has 13 amino acids. CDR3 nucleotide sequence: TGCGCCAGCAGCTTGCAAGATTCCTACGAGCAGTACTTC. Translated, it gives CASSLQDSYEQYF.

This rearrangement joins TRBV23-1 to TRBJ2-5; D might be TRBD1 (6 bases). TRBV23-1 is sorted into the ORF group, with uncertain function. The CDR3 runs 17 residues. The V end was cut by 4 bases, the J end by 4 bases, with 22 bases between. The chain's CDR3 is CASSRGRIQGTGETQYF. The CDR3 DNA sequence: TGCGCCAGCAGTCGAGGGAGAATCCAGGGGACGGGAGAGACCCAGTACTTC.

The V gene is TRBV6-5, the J gene TRBJ2-2; D is ambiguous. CDR3 length: 15 residues. Germline V gene lookup returns CDR1 MNHEY and CDR2 SVGAGI. Trimming removed 2 bases from V and 3 bases from J, with 10 bases in between. The CDR3 loop is CASSYVDSHTGELFF. The CDR3 DNA is TGTGCCAGCAGTTACGTCGATAGCCACACCGGGGAGCTGTTTTTT.

This clonotype was detected a few times. The chain combines TRBV5-1 with TRBJ2-7; 8 positions match TRBD1. Germline assignment: CDR1 SGHRS and CDR2 YFSETQ. This CDR3 is built from 16 residues. With V trimmed by 3 bases and J by 0 bases, 8 bases remained unmatched. In nucleotides, the CDR3 is TGCGCCAGCAGCTCGGAGGGCAGGGGGCCCTCCTACGAGCAGTACTTC. Translation: CASSSEGRGPSYEQYF.

The chain uses TRBV29-1 and TRBJ1-1, with D unclear. Germline assignment: CDR1 SQVTM and CDR2 ANQGSEA. This CDR3 has 11 residues. The ends were cut back, 6 bases at V and 3 bases at J, with 8 bases in the middle. The CDR3 DNA is TGCAGCGTCGTCTCGGACACTGAAGCTTTCTTT. Amino acid sequence: CSVVSDTEAFF.

A remark on this clonotype: This could be a read error, since a much larger clone is one nucleotide away. The gene calls are TRBV7-8 and TRBJ2-7, with D maybe TRBD1 (5 bases). The CDR3 has 15 amino acids. CDR1 and CDR2 (germline): SGHVS, FQNEAQ. The CDR3 sequence is CSSSRMTVESYEQYF. DNA of the CDR3: TGTTCCAGCAGCAGAATGACAGTCGAGTCCTACGAGCAGTACTTC.

This clonotype was observed a few times. This chain connects TRBV12-3 or TRBV12-4 to TRBJ2-7; 8 nucleotides line up with TRBD1. Germline trimming cut 3 bases from V and 0 bases from J; bases unmatched to any gene: 4. This CDR3 comprises 15 residues. The CDR3 DNA is TGTGCCAGCAGTTTGGACAGGGATTTCTCCTACGAGCAGTACTTC. Protein sequence: CASSLDRDFSYEQYF.

This clonotype turned up a few times. The chain combines TRBV6-2 or TRBV6-3 with TRBJ2-5, with TRBD2 matching 7 bases. The CDR3 has 16 residues. Germline V gene lookup returns CDR1 MNHEY and CDR2 SVGEGT. J gave up 3 bases and V 4 bases, and 11 bases lay outside the gene matches. The CDR3 bases are TGTGCCAGCAGTTTACCACACGGGACTAACAAAGAGACCCAGTACTTC. Residues: CASSLPHGTNKETQYF.

The chain combines TRBV12-3 or TRBV12-4 with TRBJ2-5, with 11 bases lining up with TRBD2. With V trimmed by 7 bases and J by 4 bases, 8 bases remained unmatched. The CDR3 runs 15 residues. CDR3 region: CASTASGRFGETQYF. For the CDR3, the DNA is TGTGCCAGCACCGCTAGCGGGAGGTTTGGAGAGACCCAGTACTTC.

This clonotype came up many times. V and J are TRBV5-1 and TRBJ2-1; tentative D call: TRBD1 (5 bases). Per the germline V gene, CDR1 is SGHRS and CDR2 is YFSETQ. The V and J ends lost 4 bases and 1 base respectively, with 15 bases between them. This CDR3 has 16 residues. The CDR3 nucleotides read TGCGCCAGCAGCCCTCCTGGGGCCTCATCCTACAATGAGCAGTTCTTC. Its protein is CASSPPGASSYNEQFF.

This chain links TRBV10-1 with TRBJ2-3, with 8 bases fitting TRBD1. V gave up 3 bases and J gave up 1 base; unmatched junction bases: 3. CDR3 size: 15 residues. Per the germline V gene, CDR1 is WNHNN and CDR2 is SYGVQD (reference sequence). This chain's CDR3 is CASSDPGQGTDTQYF. The CDR3 DNA reads as TGCGCCAGCAGTGACCCGGGACAGGGCACAGATACGCAGTATTTT.

The chain carries TRBV10-2 and TRBJ2-7; 7 nucleotides match TRBD1. V lost 6 bases, J lost 9 bases, and 8 bases stayed unmatched. The CDR3 sequence is 12 residues long. Per the germline V gene, CDR1 is WSHSY and CDR2 is SAAADI. The CDR3 DNA follows: TGCGCCAGCAGGACACAGGGGCTGGGGCAGTACTTC. Protein: CASRTQGLGQYF.

This clonotype was detected many times. This chain connects TRBV29-1 to TRBJ1-5; possible D gene TRBD1, 5 bases. From germline, CDR1 is SQVTM and CDR2 ANQGSEA. The CDR3 covers 14 residues. The V gene lost 7 bases and the J gene lost 3 bases, with 16 bases spanning the gap. CDR3 in DNA: TGCAGCGCATCCGAGGGGTCCTACAATCAGCCCCAGCATTTT. It translates to CSASEGSYNQPQHF.

There are many counts of this clonotype. The CDR3, as DNA: TGTGCCAGCAGCCAAGCCGGGACAGGGAAAACCGGGGAGCTGTTTTTT. Its protein is CASSQAGTGKTGELFF. V is TRBV3-1 and J is TRBJ2-2, with 9 bases aligning to TRBD1. The length of the CDR3 is 16 residues. Germline V gene lookup returns CDR1 LGHDT and CDR2 YNNKEL (reference sequence). The V segment lost 1 base and the J segment 5 bases; nucleotides outside the gene matches: 5.

CDR3 coding DNA: TGTGCCAGCAGTGCGCACGGGGGTACCTACAATGAGCAGTTCTTC. This gives the protein CASSAHGGTYNEQFF. The chain combines TRBV27 with TRBJ2-1; maybe TRBD2 (6 bases). The CDR3 runs to 15 residues. Germline values: CDR1 MNHEY, CDR2 SMNVEV (reference sequence). The ends were cut back, 5 bases at V and 2 bases at J, with 13 bases in the middle.

This clonotype was detected ten times or more. The rearrangement joins TRBV12-3 or TRBV12-4 to TRBJ2-1; 10 bases fit TRBD2. J was trimmed by 6 bases and V by 7 bases; bases with no gene match: 18. This CDR3 spans 18 amino acids. The CDR3 DNA is TGTGCCAGCACCACCACCCTGGGGGAGAGGACTAGCGGCAATGAGCAGTTCTTC. Amino acid sequence: CASTTTLGERTSGNEQFF.

In its sample, this clonotype was seen a few times. This CDR3 reads CASSLSWQPSEAFF. The CDR3, as DNA: TGCGCCAGCAGCTTGAGTTGGCAGCCAAGTGAAGCTTTCTTT. The chain joins TRBV5-1 to TRBJ1-1; D unclear. Trimming shortened V by 1 base and J by 7 bases, and 14 bases separated the two germline ends. CDR1 and CDR2 (germline): SGHRS, YFSETQ. The CDR3 is 14 amino acids.

This chain uses TRBV10-3 with TRBJ2-3; TRBD2 matches at 9 bases. Germline V gene lookup returns CDR1 ENHRY and CDR2 SYGVKD. The CDR3 consists of 15 residues. Germline trimming cut 9 bases from V and 6 bases from J; bases unmatched to any gene: 13. CDR3 in amino acids: CAMGAWIAGVDTQYF. Written as DNA, the CDR3 is TGTGCCATGGGGGCTTGGATAGCGGGAGTGGATACGCAGTATTTT.

The CDR3 region has the DNA TGCAGTGCTAGAAGCTACCAGAAACTAGCGATAACCTACAATGAGCAGTTCTTC. This gives the protein CSARSYQKLAITYNEQFF. The chain recombines TRBV20-1 with TRBJ2-1; 7 bases are a match to TRBD2. CDR3 length equals 18 residues. V lost 2 bases to trimming and J lost 2 bases; unmatched junction nucleotides: 15. Germline V gives CDR1 DFQATT, CDR2 SNEGSKA (reference sequence).

This rearrangement joins TRBV12-3 or TRBV12-4 to TRBJ2-7; weak D call: TRBD1 (6 bases). The CDR3 has 20 amino acids. V lost 8 bases and J lost 2, with 34 bases in between. The chain's CDR3 is CASSRPGEGGRGHRAYEQYF. CDR3 nucleotides: TGTGCCAGCTCCCGCCCTGGGGAAGGGGGACGTGGTCATCGAGCCTACGAGCAGTACTTC.